This entry is about one T cell receptor (beta chain). Its target is unknown. Preparation of the TCRbeta library used unique molecular identifiers. TCRdb reprocessed the PCR reads with MiXCR, giving one entry per CDR3 protein. In the table there are just under 350,000 distinct CDR3 sequences, about a sixth of which are singletons. V lost 8 bases and J lost 4; bases outside the gene matches: 6. The CDR3 runs 15 residues. In germline, CDR1 is WSHSY, CDR2 SAAADI. These data come from a study of T-cell reconstitution after alpha-beta-depleted transplantation in children. Findings of the study overall: It was reported that alpha-beta T cells came from several hundred expanded graft clones (about two months after transplant).

The chain links TRBV10-2 to TRBJ2-1, with TRBD2 identical over 12 bases. Sequencing was performed on PBMCs, mostly from graft donor cells, taken 360 days after TCRalphabeta/CD19-depleted stem cell transplant. The TCR originated in a male patient between 2 and 10 years old who had a stem cell transplant for acute lymphoblastic leukemia, so the T cells may come from the graft donor. CDR3 region: CASETSGSIYNEQFF. CDR3 in DNA: TGCGCCAGCGAGACTAGCGGGAGTATTTACAATGAGCAGTTCTTC.